This T cell receptor (beta chain) originates from a study of T cell repertoires in cytomegalovirus infection. In the study overall: CMV epitopes used comprised recently identified HLA-C-restricted ones and well-studied HLA-B-restricted ones.

Points from the study as a whole: There were HLA-C-restricted CMV-specific TCR beta clonotypes dominating the ex vivo response.

Each CDR3 protein gets one entry after TCRdb re-called the reads with MiXCR. The sample has tens of thousands of distinct CDR3 sequences, around 25% seen once. This clonotype was counted many times. Its antigen remains unknown. This sequence originates from a human donor in good health (CMV status not recorded). Some clones in this sample may be carry-over from other donors' samples. Here the sequenced sample was CD8+ T cells from cultured PBMCs, taken from culture after CMV antigen stimulation.

In DNA form, the CDR3 reads TGCGCCAGCAGCTTAATAGCGGGGGACACCGGGGAGCTGTTTTTT. This gives the protein CASSLIAGDTGELFF. This chain connects TRBV4-3 to TRBJ2-2, with TRBD2 matching over 9 bases. The ends lost 5 bases at V and 3 bases at J; junction bases unmatched: 4. CDR1 is LGHNA and CDR2 is YSLEER in the germline V gene. The CDR3 is made up of 15 amino acids.